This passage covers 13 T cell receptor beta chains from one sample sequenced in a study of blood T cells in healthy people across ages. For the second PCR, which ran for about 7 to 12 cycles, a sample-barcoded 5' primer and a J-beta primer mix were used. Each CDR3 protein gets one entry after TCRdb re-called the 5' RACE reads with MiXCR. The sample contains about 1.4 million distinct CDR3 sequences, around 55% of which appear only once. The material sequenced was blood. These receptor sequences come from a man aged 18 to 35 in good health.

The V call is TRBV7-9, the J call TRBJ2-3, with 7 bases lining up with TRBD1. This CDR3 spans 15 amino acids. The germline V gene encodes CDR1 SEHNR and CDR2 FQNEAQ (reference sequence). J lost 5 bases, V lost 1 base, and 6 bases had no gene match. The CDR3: CASSLGRGQQDTQYF. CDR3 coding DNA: TGTGCCAGCAGCTTAGGAAGGGGGCAGCAAGATACGCAGTATTTT. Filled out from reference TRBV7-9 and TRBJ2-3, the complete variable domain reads DTGVSQNPRHKITKRGQNVTFRCDPISEHNRLYWYRQTLGQGPEFLTYFQNEAQLEKSRLLSDRFSAERPKGSFSTLEIQRTEQGDSAMYLCASSLGRGQQDTQYFGPGTRLTVL.

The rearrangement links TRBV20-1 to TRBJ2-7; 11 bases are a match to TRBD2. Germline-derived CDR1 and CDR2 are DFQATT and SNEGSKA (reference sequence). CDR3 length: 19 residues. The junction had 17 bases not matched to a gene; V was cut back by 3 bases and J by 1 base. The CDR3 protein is CSARHLAGGPGSRSYEQYF. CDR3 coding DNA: TGCAGTGCTAGGCATTTAGCGGGAGGGCCTGGTAGTCGATCCTACGAGCAGTACTTC.

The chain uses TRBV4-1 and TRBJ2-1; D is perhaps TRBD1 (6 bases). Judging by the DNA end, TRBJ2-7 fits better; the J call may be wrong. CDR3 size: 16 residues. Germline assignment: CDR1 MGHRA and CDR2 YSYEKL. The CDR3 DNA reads TGCGCCAGCAGCCCCACAGGGCCTAGCTCCTACAATGAGCAGTACTTC. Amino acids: CASSPTGPSSYNEQYF.

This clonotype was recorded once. CDR3 bases: TGTGCCAGCAGCGTGTCCCAGTCCTACGAGCAGTACTTC. Protein product: CASSVSQSYEQYF. The chain combines TRBV7-9 with TRBJ2-7; D unresolved. V was clipped by 5 bases and J by 1 base, with 9 bases between them. CDR3 length: 13 amino acids. Germline CDR1 SEHNR, CDR2 FQNEAQ (reference sequence).

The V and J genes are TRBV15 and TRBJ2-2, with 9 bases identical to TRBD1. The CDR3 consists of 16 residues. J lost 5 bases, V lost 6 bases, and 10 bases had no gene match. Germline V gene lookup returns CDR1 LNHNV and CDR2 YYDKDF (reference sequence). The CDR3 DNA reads TGTGCCACCAGATACTCGGGACAGGGTCTAACCGGGGAGCTGTTTTTT. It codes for CATRYSGQGLTGELFF.

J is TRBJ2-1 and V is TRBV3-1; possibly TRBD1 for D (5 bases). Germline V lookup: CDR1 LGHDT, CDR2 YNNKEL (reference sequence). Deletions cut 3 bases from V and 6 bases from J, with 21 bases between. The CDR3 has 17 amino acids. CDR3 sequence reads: CASSHANWWGRPNEQFF. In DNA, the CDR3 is TGTGCCAGCAGCCATGCCAACTGGTGGGGCAGGCCCAATGAGCAGTTCTTC.

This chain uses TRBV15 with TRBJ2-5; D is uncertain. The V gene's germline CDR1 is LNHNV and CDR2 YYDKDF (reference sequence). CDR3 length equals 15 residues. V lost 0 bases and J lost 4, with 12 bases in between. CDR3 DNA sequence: TGTGCCACCAGCAGAGAGTTGGGGATTGGAGAGACCCAGTACTTC. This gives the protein CATSRELGIGETQYF. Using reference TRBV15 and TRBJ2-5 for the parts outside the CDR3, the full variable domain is DAMVIQNPRYQVTQFGKPVTLSCSQTLNHNVMYWYQQKSSQAPKLLFHYYDKDFNNEADTPDNFQSRRPNTSFCFLDIRSPGLGDTAMYLCATSRELGIGETQYFGPGTRLLVL.

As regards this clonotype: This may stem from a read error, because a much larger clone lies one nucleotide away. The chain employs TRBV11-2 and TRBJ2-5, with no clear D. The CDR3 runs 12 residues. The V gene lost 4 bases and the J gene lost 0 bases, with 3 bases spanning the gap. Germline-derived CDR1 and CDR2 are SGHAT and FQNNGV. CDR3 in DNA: TGTGCCAGCAGCTGGTACCAAGAGACCCAGTACTTC. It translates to CASSWYQETQYF. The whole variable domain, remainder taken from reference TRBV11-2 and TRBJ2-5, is EAGVAQSPRYKIIEKRQSVAFWCNPISGHATLYWYQQILGQGPKLLIQFQNNGVVDDSQLPKDRFSAERLKGVDSTLKIQPAKLEDSAVYLCASSWYQETQYFGPGTRLLVL.

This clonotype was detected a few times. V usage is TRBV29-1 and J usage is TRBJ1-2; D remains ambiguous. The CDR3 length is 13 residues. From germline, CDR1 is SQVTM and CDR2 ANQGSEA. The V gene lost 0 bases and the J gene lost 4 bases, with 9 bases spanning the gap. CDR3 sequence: CSVEEIESYGYTF. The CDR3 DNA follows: TGCAGCGTTGAAGAGATCGAGAGCTATGGCTACACCTTC. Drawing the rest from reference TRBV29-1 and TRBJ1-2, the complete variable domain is SAVISQKPSRDICQRGTSLTIQCQVDSQVTMMFWYRQQPGQSLTLIATANQGSEATYESGFVIDKFPISRPNLTFSTLTVSNMSPEDSSIYLCSVEEIESYGYTFGSGTRLTVV.

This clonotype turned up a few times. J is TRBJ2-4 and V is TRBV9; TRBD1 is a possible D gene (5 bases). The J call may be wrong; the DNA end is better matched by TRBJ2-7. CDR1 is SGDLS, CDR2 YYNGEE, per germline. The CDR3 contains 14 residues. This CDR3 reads CASSPDIFPYEQYF. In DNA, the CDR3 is TGTGCCAGCAGCCCGGACATCTTCCCCTACGAGCAGTACTTC.

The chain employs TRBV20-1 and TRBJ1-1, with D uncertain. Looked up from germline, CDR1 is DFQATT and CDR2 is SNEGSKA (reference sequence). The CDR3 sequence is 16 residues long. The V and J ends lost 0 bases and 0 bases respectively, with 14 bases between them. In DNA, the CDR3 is TGCAGTGCTAGAGATTGGCCGACCGGGATGAACACTGAAGCTTTCTTT. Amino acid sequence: CSARDWPTGMNTEAFF.

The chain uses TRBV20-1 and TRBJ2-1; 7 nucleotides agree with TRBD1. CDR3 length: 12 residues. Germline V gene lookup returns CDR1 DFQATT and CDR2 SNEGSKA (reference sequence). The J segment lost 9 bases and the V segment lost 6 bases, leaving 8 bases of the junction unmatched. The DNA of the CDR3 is TGCAGTGCCCGGGGACAGCTACGTGAGCAGTTCTTC. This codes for CSARGQLREQFF.

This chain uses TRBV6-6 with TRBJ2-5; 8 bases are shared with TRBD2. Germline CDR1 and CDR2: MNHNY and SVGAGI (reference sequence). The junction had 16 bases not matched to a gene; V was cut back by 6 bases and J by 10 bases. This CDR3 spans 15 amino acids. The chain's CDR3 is CASRETGTSGLLQYF. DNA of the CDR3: TGTGCCAGCAGAGAGACCGGGACTAGTGGGCTTCTCCAGTACTTC.